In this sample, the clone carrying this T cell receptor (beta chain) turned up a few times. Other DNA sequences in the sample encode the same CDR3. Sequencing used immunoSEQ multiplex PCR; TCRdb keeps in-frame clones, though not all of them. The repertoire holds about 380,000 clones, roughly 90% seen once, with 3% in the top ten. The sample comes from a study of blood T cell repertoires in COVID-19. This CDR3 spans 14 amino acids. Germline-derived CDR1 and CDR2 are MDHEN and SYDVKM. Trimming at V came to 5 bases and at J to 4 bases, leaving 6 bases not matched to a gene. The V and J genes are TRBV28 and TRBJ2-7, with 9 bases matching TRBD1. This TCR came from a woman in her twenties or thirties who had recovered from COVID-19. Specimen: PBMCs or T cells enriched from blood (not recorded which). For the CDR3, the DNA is TGTGCCAGCAGTCCTCCGGACAGGGGTTACGAGCAGTACTTC. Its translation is CASSPPDRGYEQYF.